These 27 T cell receptor beta chains originate from one sample sequenced in a study of T cells in Graves' hyperthyroidism and ophthalmopathy. Template material for amplifying TCR beta CDR3 regions consisted of RNA transcripts. During a first-round RT-PCR of the TCR CDR3, the HTBI primer set was used. TCRdb processed the multiplex PCR reads anew with MiXCR; each CDR3 protein has one entry. In the table there are a few hundred thousand distinct CDR3 sequences, about 43% of which are singletons. Source material: peripheral blood or thyroid tissue (not recorded which). Source of these receptors: a woman younger than 35 with Graves' hyperthyroidism.

CDR3 sequence: CSSGTVNTEAFF. CDR3 DNA sequence: TGCAGCTCCGGGACAGTGAACACTGAAGCTTTCTTT. The rearrangement uses TRBV29-1 and TRBJ1-1, with TRBD1 identical over 7 bases. CDR3 length: 12 amino acids. V lost 8 bases to trimming and J lost 0 bases; unmatched junction nucleotides: 3. The germline V gene encodes CDR1 SQVTM and CDR2 ANQGSEA. Full variable domain (outside the CDR3, taken from reference TRBV29-1 and TRBJ1-1): SAVISQKPSRDICQRGTSLTIQCQVDSQVTMMFWYRQQPGQSLTLIATANQGSEATYESGFVIDKFPISRPNLTFSTLTVSNMSPEDSSIYLCSSGTVNTEAFFGQGTRLTVV.

This clonotype was observed many times. The chain couples TRBV7-3 to TRBJ2-2; TRBD2 matches 10 bases. Germline lookup yields CDR1 SGHTA and CDR2 FQGTGA. CDR3 length: 14 amino acids. With 5 bases clipped from V and 7 bases from J, the junction kept 4 bases outside the gene matches. The CDR3 nucleotides read TGTGCCAGCAGCCCGACTAGCGGGTTCGGGGAGCTGTTTTTT. It encodes CASSPTSGFGELFF.

The table lists this clonotype with many counts. V gene TRBV12-3 or TRBV12-4 combines with J gene TRBJ1-6; D is unresolved. This CDR3 has 13 residues. V was cut by 2 bases and J by 1 base, with 0 bases left in between. The CDR3 sequence is CASSLSYNSPLHF. The DNA of the CDR3 is TGTGCCAGCAGTTTATCCTATAATTCACCCCTCCACTTT.

Concerning this clonotype: A read error may explain this, as a much larger clone is one base away. The chain joins TRBV4-1 to TRBJ1-5; no firm D call. Germline CDR1 is MGHRA and CDR2 is YSYEKL. This CDR3 contains 15 residues. The CDR3: CASGQARGRNQPQHF. The CDR3 coding sequence is TGCGCCAGCGGCCAAGCCCGAGGGAGGAATCAGCCCCAGCATTTT.

This clonotype was observed many times. The chain recombines TRBV7-2 with TRBJ2-7; no firm D call. Germline-derived CDR1 and CDR2 are SGHTA and FQGNSA. Trimming took 1 base from V and 4 from J, leaving 11 bases between them. This CDR3 spans 14 amino acids. CDR3 in DNA: TGTGCCAGCAGCTTAGGTAGCCTTGTATACGAGCAGTACTTC. This gives the protein CASSLGSLVYEQYF.

Only a few counts were recorded for this clonotype. The genes are TRBV2 and TRBJ2-7; D is ambiguous. The J call may be faulty, since TRBJ2-1 better matches the DNA end. The CDR3 extends over 13 amino acids. Germline CDR1 SNHLY, CDR2 FYNNEI. CDR3 nucleotide sequence: TGTGCCAGCAGTAGGGATAGAGCCGATGAGCAGTTCTTC. It translates to CASSRDRADEQFF.

This clonotype was detected a few times. This chain links TRBV7-7 with TRBJ2-1, with 10 bases matching TRBD2. The CDR3 extends over 15 amino acids. Looked up from germline, CDR1 is SSHAT and CDR2 is FNYEAQ (reference sequence). Trimming at V came to 5 bases and at J to 5 bases, leaving 6 bases not matched to a gene. The chain's CDR3 is CASSPGLATNNEQFF. Written as DNA, the CDR3 is TGTGCCAGCAGCCCGGGACTAGCGACTAACAATGAGCAGTTCTTC.

The V call is TRBV10-3, the J call TRBJ1-6; TRBD1 matches 8 bases. After removal of 6 bases from V and 8 bases from J, the junction contained 15 bases not matched to a gene. This CDR3 is built from 17 residues. Germline CDR1 reads ENHRY; CDR2 reads SYGVKD. The CDR3 reads CAISNYRGGIGDSPLHF. The CDR3 nucleotides read TGTGCCATCAGCAACTACAGGGGGGGTATTGGGGATTCACCCCTCCACTTT.

This clonotype has at least ten counts. The J gene is TRBJ1-4, the V gene TRBV7-9; TRBD1 is a possible D gene (5 bases). CDR1 and CDR2 (germline): SEHNR, FQNEAQ (reference sequence). V was trimmed by 5 bases and J by 7 bases, leaving 17 bases between them. CDR3 length equals 15 residues. CDR3 region: CASSNRGPGGEKLFF. DNA for the CDR3: TGTGCCAGCAGCAACCGGGGCCCGGGAGGTGAAAAACTGTTTTTT.

V and J are TRBV15 and TRBJ1-2; TRBD1 agrees at 7 bases. V was pared by 4 bases and J by 8 bases, with 10 bases of the junction left unmatched. The CDR3 totals 14 residues. Germline lookup yields CDR1 LNHNV and CDR2 YYDKDF (reference sequence). The CDR3 spells CATSTFPGTEGYTF. The CDR3 region has the DNA TGTGCCACCAGCACCTTCCCCGGGACAGAGGGCTACACCTTC.

The rearrangement links TRBV7-2 to TRBJ2-7; D not certain. Gene TRBJ2-1 matches the end of the DNA better, so the J call may be wrong. The CDR3 extends over 13 amino acids. Germline-derived CDR1 and CDR2 are SGHTA and FQGNSA. The CDR3 sequence: CASSLGRLHEQFF. The CDR3 DNA sequence: TGTGCCAGCAGCTTAGGTAGATTGCATGAGCAGTTCTTC.

Of note for this clonotype: A read error is possible here, since a much larger clone lies one base away. The J gene is TRBJ2-7, the V gene TRBV19, with D unclear. Germline CDR1 LNHDA, CDR2 SQIVND (reference sequence). The CDR3 sequence is 13 residues long. The CDR3 coding sequence is TGTGCCAGTAGTATAGGACGAGCTTACGAGCGGTACTTC. Protein: CASSIGRAYERYF.

This clonotype was counted ten times or more. The chain is built from TRBV29-1 and TRBJ1-5; weak D call: TRBD1 (5 bases). Germline V gene sequence: CDR1 SQVTM, CDR2 ANQGSEA. This CDR3 contains 13 residues. CDR3 sequence: CSHGAASNQPQHF. The CDR3 nucleotides are TGCAGTCATGGGGCCGCTAGCAATCAGCCCCAGCATTTT.

CDR3 sequence reads: CATSDTKGLAGGTDTQYF. The CDR3 DNA reads TGTGCCACCAGTGATACTAAGGGACTAGCGGGAGGCACAGATACGCAGTATTTT. The J gene is TRBJ2-3, the V gene TRBV24-1; 14 bases fit TRBD2. J gave up 1 base and V 3 bases, and 5 bases lay outside the gene matches. Germline assignment: CDR1 KGHDR and CDR2 SFDVKD. This CDR3 comprises 18 residues.

In its sample, this clonotype was seen a few times. The chain combines TRBV7-2 with TRBJ2-3; 9 bases are shared with TRBD2. CDR3 length: 17 residues. V was clipped by 4 bases and J by 5 bases; unmatched bases: 13. Germline CDR1 and CDR2: SGHTA and FQGNSA. CDR3 nucleotide sequence: TGTGCCAGCAGCTCGACCTGGGCGGGAGGGCGGAAAGATACGCAGTATTTT. This encodes CASSSTWAGGRKDTQYF. Using reference TRBV7-2 and TRBJ2-3 for the parts outside the CDR3, the full variable domain is GAGVSQSPSNKVTEKGKDVELRCDPISGHTALYWYRQSLGQGLEFLIYFQGNSAPDKSGLPSDRFSAERTGGSVSTLTIQRTQQEDSAVYLCASSSTWAGGRKDTQYFGPGTRLTVL.

This clonotype was seen many times. The chain employs TRBV6-4 and TRBJ1-5, with a possible D match to TRBD1 (5 bases). The CDR3 has 13 residues. Germline V CDR1 and CDR2: MRHNA, SNTAGT. V shed 9 bases and J shed 6 bases, with 15 bases lying between them. DNA of the CDR3: TGTGCCAGAGAAGAGGGGATGGGTCAGCCCCAGCATTTT. As protein: CAREEGMGQPQHF.

In its sample, this clonotype was seen many times. The V call is TRBV12-3 or TRBV12-4, the J call TRBJ1-4, with 9 bases fitting TRBD1. The CDR3 covers 18 residues. J was trimmed by 5 bases and V by 6 bases; bases with no gene match: 16. CDR3 DNA: TGTGCCAGCAGGAAATCCCCGGGACAGGGAGGGAGAAATGAAAAACTGTTTTTT. It specifies CASRKSPGQGGRNEKLFF.

Here the CDR3 DNA reads TGCAGCGTGCATGGGACAGGGGAGCTGTTTTTT. Protein product: CSVHGTGELFF. The V and J genes are TRBV29-1 and TRBJ2-2, with D possibly being TRBD1 (6 bases). The V end lost 6 bases, the J end lost 8 bases, and 10 bases lay between the germline ends. Germline-derived CDR1 and CDR2 are SQVTM and ANQGSEA. The CDR3 totals 11 residues.

This clonotype was counted at least ten times. The rearrangement uses TRBV6-2 or TRBV6-3 and TRBJ1-1, with 7 bases fitting TRBD1. CDR1 is MNHEY and CDR2 is SVGEGT in the germline V gene. Trimming at V came to 8 bases and at J to 7 bases, leaving 4 bases not matched to a gene. CDR3 length: 11 residues. In DNA, the CDR3 is TGTGCCAGCGGAGACAGGGATGAAGCTTTCTTT. It yields the protein CASGDRDEAFF.

This clonotype was seen at least ten times. The V call is TRBV20-1, the J call TRBJ2-7; D not certain. The CDR3 has 13 residues. CDR1 DFQATT and CDR2 SNEGSKA come from the germline V gene (reference sequence). Trimming shortened V by 6 bases and J by 1 base, and 13 bases separated the two germline ends. CDR3 sequence (DNA): TGCAGTGCCTCCCCGACTGCTTCCTACGAGCAGTACTTC. Translating gives CSASPTASYEQYF.

The chain employs TRBV29-1 and TRBJ2-7, with 15 nucleotides matching TRBD2. The CDR3 loop spans 15 amino acids. Trimming took 5 bases from V and 7 from J; bases not matched to a gene: 9. CDR1 and CDR2 from the germline V gene are SQVTM and ANQGSEA. CDR3 sequence reads: CSVHLGLAGGKEQYF. The CDR3 coding sequence is TGCAGCGTTCACCTGGGACTAGCGGGAGGTAAAGAGCAGTACTTC.

At least ten counts were recorded for this clonotype. J is TRBJ1-1 and V is TRBV2; D gene ambiguous. V was clipped by 6 bases and J by 0 bases, with 8 bases between them. Germline V gives CDR1 SNHLY, CDR2 FYNNEI. The CDR3 has 13 residues. CDR3 coding DNA: TGTGCCAGCAGACGAGAGATGAACACTGAAGCTTTCTTT. Its protein is CASRREMNTEAFF. Drawing the rest from reference TRBV2 and TRBJ1-1, the complete variable domain is EPEVTQTPSHQVTQMGQEVILRCVPISNHLYFYWYRQILGQKVEFLVSFYNNEISEKSEIFDDQFSVERPDGSNFTLKIRSTKLEDSAMYFCASRREMNTEAFFGQGTRLTVV.

Note on this clonotype: A much larger clone lies one base from this, so it may be a read error. The chain has TRBV5-4 and TRBJ2-2; TRBD1 matches at 8 bases. Germline lookup yields CDR1 SGHNT and CDR2 YYREEE (reference sequence). The CDR3 sequence is 14 residues long. Germline trimming cut 4 bases from V and 3 bases from J; bases unmatched to any gene: 2. For the CDR3, the DNA is TGTGCCAGCAGCCCGGGACAGGACACCGGGGAGCTGTTTTTT. This codes for CASSPGQDTGELFF. The variable domain in full, with the rest retrieved from reference TRBV5-4 and TRBJ2-2, is ETGVTQSPTHLIKTRGQQVTLRCSSQSGHNTVSWYQQALGQGPQFIFQYYREEENGRGNFPPRFSGLQFPNYSSELNVNALELDDSALYLCASSPGQDTGELFFGEGSRLTVL.

The V gene is TRBV29-1, the J gene TRBJ2-2; 8 bases line up with TRBD1. V gave up 6 bases and J gave up 5 bases; unmatched junction bases: 11. Germline CDR1 and CDR2: SQVTM and ANQGSEA. This CDR3 is 15 amino acids long. The CDR3 sequence: CSVPPWTGMTGELFF. For the CDR3, the DNA is TGCAGCGTCCCCCCATGGACAGGGATGACCGGGGAGCTGTTTTTT.

This chain joins TRBV12-5 and TRBJ1-2; D is ambiguous. In germline, CDR1 is LGHNT, CDR2 FRNRAP. The CDR3 has 12 residues. The V gene lost 0 bases and the J gene lost 3 bases, with 2 bases spanning the gap. The CDR3 DNA reads as TGTGCTAGTGGTTTGGTTGACTATGGCTACACCTTC. Translated, it gives CASGLVDYGYTF.

V and J are TRBV6-6 and TRBJ1-1, with TRBD1 matching over 7 bases. This CDR3 region has 13 residues. With 5 bases clipped from V and 9 bases from J, the junction kept 9 bases outside the gene matches. Germline CDR1 is MNHNY and CDR2 is SVGAGI (reference sequence). The CDR3 loop reads CASSEEGAEQAFF. The CDR3, as DNA: TGTGCCAGCAGTGAAGAGGGGGCAGAACAAGCTTTCTTT.

The sample holds one count of this clonotype. The chain is built from TRBV7-2 and TRBJ2-5; a weak D match, TRBD2 (6 bases). The germline CDR1 and CDR2 sequences are SGHTA and FQGNSA. The CDR3 is 17 amino acids. With 1 base removed from V and 4 bases from J, the gap between germline ends came to 19 bases. The CDR3 here is CASSLDRDLGGPETQYF. The CDR3 region has the DNA TGTGCCAGCAGCTTAGACAGAGATCTGGGAGGCCCAGAGACCCAGTACTTC.